The text below deals with one T cell receptor beta chain. This clone's antigen is unknown. Base-call qualities are not available, and no considerably larger clone is one nucleotide away. The germline V gene (reference sequence) yields DFQATT for CDR1 and SNEGSKA for CDR2. The trim is 5 bases for V and 5 bases for J, with a gap of 7 bases between the germline ends. From the cysteine up to the phenylalanine, the CDR3 has a length of 11 residues. CDR3 DNA only is kept here, 33 bases in frame from base 1. The treatment or condition tag for this specimen amounts to: roughly 20 received Ad26.COV2.S at low or high dose, single or two shots; five or six received placebo; per-sample allocation not given. For vaccine and placebo recipients, repertoires were sequenced using samples collected on day 63 after the first injection. Between 29 July and 7 August 2020, Cohort 1b enrolled 20 to 30 adults aged 18-55 years at one site in Boston, USA. As a vaccine, Ad26.COV2.S was a replication-incompetent adenovirus type 26 vector that expressed a prefusion-stabilized SARS-CoV-2 spike protein derived from the original Wuhan strain.

The data stem from a study of Ad26.COV2.S vaccination and SARS-CoV-2 variants (dated by TCRdb to the early 2020s). Describing the broader study: Vaccine-arm donors were drawn from COV1001, a multicentre, randomized, double-blind, placebo-controlled phase I-IIa trial of Ad26.COV2.S in healthy adults. Ad26.COV2.S was administered intramuscularly at 5 x 10^10 or 1 x 10^11 viral particles, either as a single shot or as two shots given 56 days apart. Sequencing of the TCRbeta repertoire served to evaluate the specificity and breadth of SARS-CoV-2-reactive T cell receptors following Ad26.COV2.S vaccination. A total of 32 samples were included in the TCR-sequenced set, comprising around 19 Ad26.COV2.S vaccine recipients, 5 placebo recipients and 8 SARS-CoV-2 convalescent individuals. Trial participants were randomized into five groups of five: low-dose or high-dose Ad26.COV2.S given once or twice, or placebo on both occasions. Investigators remained blinded to trial group allocation during experiments and outcome assessment.

Study-wide conclusions, independent of this receptor: According to the authors, total T cell responses may have been underestimated by the TCR breadth and depth analyses. Compared with placebo recipients, Ad26.COV2.S recipients showed higher spike-specific TCR breadth (P = 0.0014). The study was not powered to compare responses between vaccine doses or regimens. Non-spike TCR breadth was comparable between vaccine and placebo recipients, consistent with the vaccine containing only spike. After vaccination, substantial breadth of spike-specific CD8+ and CD4+ T cell responses was reported.

The immunoSEQ Assay was the method used to sequence TCRbeta CDR3 regions. After extraction, genomic DNA underwent amplification by bias-controlled multiplex PCR, followed by high-throughput sequencing. The study's processing was this. To quantify the absolute abundance of each unique TCRbeta CDR3 region, sequences were collapsed and filtered. Usable DNA was measured by amplifying reference genes present in all nucleated cells, and TCRbeta template counts were normalized to that usable DNA to estimate T cell fraction. Repertoire TCRs were annotated as SARS-CoV-2-specific when V gene, CDR3 amino acid sequence and J gene were exactly matched to a known reactive TCR set. The reference SARS-CoV-2 TCR set came from MIRA and was filtered for enrichment in COVID-19-positive ImmuneCODE repertoires, removing public or cross-reactive TCRs. Using the MIRA antigens, annotated TCRs were further analysed by specific ORF or by position within an ORF. Depth was the summed frequency of annotated unique rearrangements, while breadth was defined as annotated unique rearrangements over total unique productive rearrangements. TCR breadth was compared between groups using two-sided Wilcoxon rank-sum tests. Imported from immuneACCESS, the table was reduced by TCRdb to in-frame sequences with V and J called. These copies leave out some clones; in studies compared against another copy, an unresolved V gene accounts for under half, and the cause of the remainder is not known. That table furnishes V, J and clone size, whereas the DNA furnished D and trimming. The sample data list fewer than 500,000 clones, and 90% of these were observed just once. The ten biggest clones cover about 4.4% of the sample.

Rearrangement joined TRBV20-1 to TRBJ2-1; confidence is insufficient to name the D gene. The input for sequencing was peripheral blood, taken in a trial of Ad26.COV2.S vaccine versus placebo. The TCR sequence derives from a person between 18 and 60 years old who received the Ad26.COV2.S COVID-19 vaccine or a placebo. The CDR3 protein sequence reads: CSAYTNNEQFF. The sequence in DNA is TGCAGTGCTTACACCAACAATGAGCAGTTCTTC.